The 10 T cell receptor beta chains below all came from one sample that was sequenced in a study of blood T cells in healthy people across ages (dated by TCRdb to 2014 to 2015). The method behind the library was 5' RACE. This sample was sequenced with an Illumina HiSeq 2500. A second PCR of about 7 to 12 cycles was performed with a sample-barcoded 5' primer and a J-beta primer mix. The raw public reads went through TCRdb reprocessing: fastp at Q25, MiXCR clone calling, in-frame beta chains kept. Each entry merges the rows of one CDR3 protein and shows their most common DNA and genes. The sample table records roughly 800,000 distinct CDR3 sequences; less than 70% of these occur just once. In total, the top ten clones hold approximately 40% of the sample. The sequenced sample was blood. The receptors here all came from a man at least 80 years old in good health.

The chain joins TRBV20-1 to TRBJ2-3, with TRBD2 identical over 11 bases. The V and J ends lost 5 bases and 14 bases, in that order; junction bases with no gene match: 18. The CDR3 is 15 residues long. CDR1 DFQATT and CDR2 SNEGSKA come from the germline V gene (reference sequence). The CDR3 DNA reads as TGCAGTGCTGGGGGGACTAGCGGAGAGCACAGATACGCGTATTTT. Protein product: CSAGGTSGEHRYAYF.

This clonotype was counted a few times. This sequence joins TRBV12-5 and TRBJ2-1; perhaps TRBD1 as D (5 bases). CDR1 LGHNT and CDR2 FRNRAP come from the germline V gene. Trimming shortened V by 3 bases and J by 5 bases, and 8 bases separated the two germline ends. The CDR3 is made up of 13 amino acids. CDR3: CASGFRQHNEQFF. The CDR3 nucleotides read TGTGCTAGTGGTTTCCGACAGCACAATGAGCAGTTCTTC. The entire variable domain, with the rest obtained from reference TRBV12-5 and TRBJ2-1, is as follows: DARVTQTPRHKVTEMGQEVTMRCQPILGHNTVFWYRQTMMQGLELLAYFRNRAPLDDSGMPKDRFSAEMPDATLATLKIQPSEPRDSAVYFCASGFRQHNEQFFGPGTRLTVL.

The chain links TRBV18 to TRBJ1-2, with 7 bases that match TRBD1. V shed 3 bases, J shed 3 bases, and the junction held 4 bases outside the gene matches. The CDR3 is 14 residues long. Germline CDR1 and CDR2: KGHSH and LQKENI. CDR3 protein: CASSPGDSDYGYTF. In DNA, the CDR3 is TGTGCCAGCTCACCGGGGGACAGCGACTATGGCTACACCTTC.

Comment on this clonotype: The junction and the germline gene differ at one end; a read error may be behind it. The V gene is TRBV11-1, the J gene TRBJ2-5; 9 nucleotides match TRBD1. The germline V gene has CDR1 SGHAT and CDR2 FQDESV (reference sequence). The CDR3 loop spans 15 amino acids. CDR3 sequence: CASSSNRGRQETQYF. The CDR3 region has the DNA TGTGCCAGCAGCTCGAACAGGGGGCGGCAAGAGACTCAGTACTTC.

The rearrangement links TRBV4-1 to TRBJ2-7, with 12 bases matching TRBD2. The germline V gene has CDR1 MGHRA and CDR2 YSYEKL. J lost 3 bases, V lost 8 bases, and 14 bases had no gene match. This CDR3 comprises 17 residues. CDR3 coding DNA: TGCGCCAGCCGATTGGGACTAGCGGGTCCTCTAAACTACGAGCAGTACTTC. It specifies CASRLGLAGPLNYEQYF.

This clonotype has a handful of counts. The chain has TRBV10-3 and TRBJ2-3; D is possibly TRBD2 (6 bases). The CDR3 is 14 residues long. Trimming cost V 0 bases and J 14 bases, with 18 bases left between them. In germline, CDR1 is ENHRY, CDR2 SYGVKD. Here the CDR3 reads CAISESRDSGYAYF. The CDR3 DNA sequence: TGTGCCATCAGTGAGTCCCGGGACTCCGGATACGCGTATTTT.

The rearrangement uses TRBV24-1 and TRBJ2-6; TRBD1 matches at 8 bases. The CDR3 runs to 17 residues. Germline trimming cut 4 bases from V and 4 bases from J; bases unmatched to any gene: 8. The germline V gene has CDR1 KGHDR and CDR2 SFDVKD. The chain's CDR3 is CATSDRDRLTGANVLTF. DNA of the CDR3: TGTGCCACCAGTGACCGGGACAGGCTGACAGGGGCCAACGTCCTGACTTTC.

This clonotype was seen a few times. The CDR3, as DNA: TGTGCCAGCAGCCAAAGGGTCCACGAGCAGTACTTC. It yields the protein CASSQRVHEQYF. The J gene is TRBJ2-7, the V gene TRBV3-1; D remains unclear. CDR1 and CDR2 from the germline V gene are LGHDT and YNNKEL (reference sequence). CDR3 length: 12 residues. V gave up 2 bases and J gave up 5 bases, with 7 bases separating them.

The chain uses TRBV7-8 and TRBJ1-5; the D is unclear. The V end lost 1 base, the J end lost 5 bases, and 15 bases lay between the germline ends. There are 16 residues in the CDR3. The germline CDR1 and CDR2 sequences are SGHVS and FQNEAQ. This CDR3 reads CASSLVGGAIDQPQHF. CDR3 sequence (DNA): TGTGCCAGCAGCTTAGTGGGCGGCGCGATCGATCAGCCCCAGCATTTT.

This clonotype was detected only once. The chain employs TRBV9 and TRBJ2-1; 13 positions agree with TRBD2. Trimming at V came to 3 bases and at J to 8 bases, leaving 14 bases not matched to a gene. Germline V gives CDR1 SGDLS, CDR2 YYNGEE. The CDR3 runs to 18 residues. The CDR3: CASSGVQQGLAGRDEQFF. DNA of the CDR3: TGTGCCAGCAGCGGGGTCCAACAGGGACTAGCGGGAAGGGATGAGCAGTTCTTC.